Below, 23 T cell receptor beta chains from the same sample are listed, as sequenced in a study of T cell repertoires in cytomegalovirus infection. TCRdb reprocessed the reads with MiXCR, giving one entry per CDR3 protein. Among roughly 630,000 distinct CDR3 sequences listed, 20% to 25% were seen once. The sequenced sample consisted of CD8+ T cells from PBMCs. The receptors were sampled from a human donor in good health (CMV status not recorded). Some clones in this sample may be carry-over from other donors' samples.

This clonotype appeared many times. The chain joins TRBV7-2 to TRBJ1-3, with no clear D. V lost 4 bases to trimming and J lost 4 bases, with 17 bases between them. Germline CDR1 is SGHTA and CDR2 is FQGNSA. This CDR3 region has 16 residues. Here the CDR3 reads CASSYLVGHGGNTIYF. In DNA form, the CDR3 reads TGTGCCAGCAGCTACCTCGTAGGGCATGGAGGAAACACCATATATTTT.

This clonotype came up many times. The rearrangement joins TRBV7-8 to TRBJ2-1, with no clear D. The CDR3 loop spans 13 amino acids. Per germline, CDR1 SGHVS and CDR2 FQNEAQ. Trimming cost V 3 bases and J 6 bases, with 9 bases left between them. The CDR3: CASSFEYGNEQFF. The CDR3 bases are TGTGCCAGCAGCTTCGAATACGGCAATGAGCAGTTCTTC.

The genes are TRBV20-1 and TRBJ2-1; 7 positions match TRBD1. CDR3 size: 16 residues. V was clipped by 4 bases and J by 11 bases; unmatched bases: 20. In germline, CDR1 is DFQATT, CDR2 SNEGSKA (reference sequence). The CDR3 here is CSAIYTTGQFWNQQFF. In DNA form, the CDR3 reads TGCAGTGCTATATACACTACGGGACAGTTCTGGAATCAGCAGTTCTTC.

This clonotype appeared a few times. The CDR3 DNA reads as TGTGCCAGCAGTTTAGGGGTGCCGGGCTATGGCTACACCTTC. It is translated as CASSLGVPGYGYTF. This sequence joins TRBV27 and TRBJ1-2; D ambiguous. There are 14 residues in the CDR3. Germline V CDR1 and CDR2: MNHEY, SMNVEV (reference sequence). Trimming took 2 bases from V and 4 from J, leaving 11 bases between them.

J is TRBJ2-1 and V is TRBV14; D gene uncertain. CDR3 size: 17 residues. V was shortened by 1 base and J by 0 bases, with 13 bases between the two germline ends. Germline CDR1 reads SGHDN; CDR2 reads FVKESK. The CDR3 DNA is TGTGCCAGCAGCCAAGTATTCTCCATGCCCTCCTACAATGAGCAGTTCTTC. This translates into CASSQVFSMPSYNEQFF.

The V and J genes are TRBV14 and TRBJ2-2, with D uncertain. CDR1 is SGHDN, CDR2 FVKESK, per germline. Between the trimmed V and J ends, which lost 1 base and 4 bases, there was a span of 13 bases. This CDR3 spans 16 amino acids. CDR3 protein: CASSQVPEFGTGELFF. As DNA, the CDR3 is TGTGCCAGCAGCCAAGTGCCGGAGTTCGGCACCGGGGAGCTGTTTTTT.

The chain combines TRBV19 with TRBJ2-1; 13 nucleotides match TRBD2. The J segment lost 9 bases and the V segment lost 3 bases, leaving 11 bases of the junction unmatched. The CDR3 is 17 residues long. Germline CDR1 reads LNHDA; CDR2 reads SQIVND (reference sequence). The DNA of the CDR3 is TGTGCCAGTAGTATCACTAGCGGGGGGGCCGTCGTAAGTGAGCAGTTCTTC. Residues: CASSITSGGAVVSEQFF.

This clonotype was counted only a few times. The chain couples TRBV9 to TRBJ2-5; 8 nucleotides match TRBD2. This CDR3 is built from 15 residues. V lost 4 bases to trimming and J lost 4 bases; unmatched junction nucleotides: 9. Germline V gene lookup returns CDR1 SGDLS and CDR2 YYNGEE. The CDR3 reads CASSPAAGVRETQYF. The CDR3 DNA reads TGTGCCAGCAGCCCAGCAGCGGGGGTACGAGAGACCCAGTACTTC.

This clonotype was seen more than once but under ten times. The chain employs TRBV5-1 and TRBJ1-5; perhaps TRBD1 as D (5 bases). The CDR3 sequence is 15 residues long. Germline V gene lookup returns CDR1 SGHRS and CDR2 YFSETQ. Trimming left V 2 bases short and J 6 bases short, with 15 bases between. CDR3 bases: TGCGCCAGCAGCTTCGGGGGGGGAGCGGGTCAGCCCCAGCATTTT. This sequence encodes CASSFGGGAGQPQHF.

CDR3 nucleotide sequence: TGTGCCACCAGTTCTGGGACAGGGGAATCCTACGAGCAGTACTTC. The encoded protein is CATSSGTGESYEQYF. The gene calls are TRBV15 and TRBJ2-7; 10 nucleotides agree with TRBD1. CDR1 and CDR2 (germline): LNHNV, YYDKDF (reference sequence). V was clipped by 6 bases and J by 1 base; unmatched bases: 6. The CDR3 length is 15 residues.

The V call is TRBV19, the J call TRBJ2-1, with D unclear. The CDR3 contains 14 residues. V lost 8 bases and J lost 0, with 11 bases in between. From germline, CDR1 is LNHDA and CDR2 SQIVND (reference sequence). Here the CDR3 reads CASDLGDSYNEQFF. The DNA of the CDR3 is TGTGCCAGTGACCTAGGTGACTCCTACAATGAGCAGTTCTTC. Supplemented by reference TRBV19 and TRBJ2-1, the full variable domain reads DGGITQSPKYLFRKEGQNVTLSCEQNLNHDAMYWYRQDPGQGLRLIYYSQIVNDFQKGDIAEGYSVSREKKESFPLTVTSAQKNPTAFYLCASDLGDSYNEQFFGPGTRLTVL.

This clonotype was observed a few times. The chain has TRBV20-1 and TRBJ1-5; tentative D call: TRBD1 (6 bases). There are 14 residues in the CDR3. The germline V gene has CDR1 DFQATT and CDR2 SNEGSKA (reference sequence). With 6 bases removed from V and 0 bases from J, the gap between germline ends came to 12 bases. Here the CDR3 DNA reads TGCAGTGCGCCAGGACAGTATAGCAATCAGCCCCAGCATTTT. Its translation: CSAPGQYSNQPQHF.

This chain uses TRBV27 with TRBJ1-5; D not resolved. Per the germline V gene, CDR1 is MNHEY and CDR2 is SMNVEV (reference sequence). This CDR3 region has 14 residues. Trimming shortened V by 4 bases and J by 0 bases, and 7 bases separated the two germline ends. CDR3 residues: CASSSEYSNQPQHF. CDR3 DNA sequence: TGTGCCAGCAGTTCGGAGTATAGCAATCAGCCCCAGCATTTT.

The chain has TRBV29-1 and TRBJ1-1, with a tentative D call TRBD1 (5 bases). This CDR3 has 14 amino acids. Deletions cut 5 bases from V and 1 base from J, with 14 bases between. Germline V CDR1 and CDR2: SQVTM, ANQGSEA. CDR3 loop: CSVSYGTENTEAFF. CDR3 sequence (DNA): TGCAGCGTTTCTTACGGGACGGAGAACACTGAAGCTTTCTTT.

Regarding this clonotype: The junction departs from the called germline gene at one end, perhaps through a read error. The chain combines TRBV5-3 with TRBJ1-5; the D gene is possibly TRBD1 (5 bases). Being an ORF, TRBV5-3 has a function that is uncertain. CDR3 length: 15 residues. This CDR3 reads CASSLDMARNQPQHF. The CDR3 bases are TGTGCCAGCAGCTTGGACATGGCTCGCAATCAGCCCCAGCATTTT.

The sample holds many counts of this clonotype. J is TRBJ1-2 and V is TRBV7-9, with no clear D. Trimming removed 7 bases from V and 3 bases from J, with 9 bases in between. Germline loops: CDR1 SEHNR, CDR2 FQNEAQ (reference sequence). The CDR3 is made up of 12 amino acids. The CDR3 sequence: CASNTEDYGYTF. In nucleotides, the CDR3 is TGTGCCAGCAATACAGAGGACTATGGCTACACCTTC.

V is TRBV4-1 and J is TRBJ2-7, with TRBD2 matching over 12 bases. With 4 bases clipped from V and 2 bases from J, the junction kept 6 bases outside the gene matches. The germline V gene encodes CDR1 MGHRA and CDR2 YSYEKL. The CDR3 runs to 16 residues. Here the CDR3 DNA reads TGCGCCAGCAGCCCCTTACTAGCGGGGGGAACCTACGAGCAGTACTTC. It codes for CASSPLLAGGTYEQYF.

J is TRBJ2-7 and V is TRBV11-2, with TRBD1 as a possible D gene (7 bases). The germline V gene has CDR1 SGHAT and CDR2 FQNNGV. Trimming pared 5 bases from V and 6 bases from J, leaving 29 bases between. The CDR3 totals 18 residues. DNA for the CDR3: TGTGCCAGCAGCCCATATTATTCCGGAGGGAAGGGGGCCGGCGAGCAGTACGTC. It is translated as CASSPYYSGGKGAGEQYV.

The chain links TRBV20-1 to TRBJ1-2; D ambiguous. Per the germline V gene, CDR1 is DFQATT and CDR2 is SNEGSKA (reference sequence). The CDR3 is made up of 12 amino acids. CDR3 nucleotides: TGCACCCCCGGGCCCTCGAACGGTGGCTACACCTTC. Translating gives CTPGPSNGGYTF.

This clonotype was detected a few times. The chain links TRBV27 to TRBJ2-3, with D possibly being TRBD1 or TRBD2 (5 bases each). The CDR3 sequence is 16 residues long. Deletions cut 5 bases from V and 0 bases from J, with 15 bases between. In germline, CDR1 is MNHEY, CDR2 SMNVEV (reference sequence). CDR3 sequence: CASSPAVGRSTDTQYF. CDR3 DNA sequence: TGTGCCAGCAGTCCGGCTGTGGGACGCAGCACAGATACGCAGTATTTT.

The chain is built from TRBV7-9 and TRBJ2-1, with 13 bases lining up with TRBD2. Germline CDR1 is SEHNR and CDR2 is FQNEAQ (reference sequence). The CDR3 extends over 18 amino acids. V shed 5 bases, J shed 2 bases, and the junction held 9 bases outside the gene matches. CDR3 coding DNA: TGTGCCAGCAGCCCGACAGGACTAGCGGGGGATACCTACAATGAGCAGTTCTTC. Its translation: CASSPTGLAGDTYNEQFF.

A note on this clonotype: A read error may account for a junction end that differs from germline. The J gene is TRBJ2-6, the V gene TRBV6-4, with TRBD2 matching 9 bases. The CDR3 length is 16 residues. Germline V gives CDR1 MRHNA, CDR2 SNTAGT. In DNA form, the CDR3 reads TGTACCAGCAGTGAAGCGGGGGGCTCTGGGGCCAACGTCCTGACTTTC. Translating gives CTSSEAGGSGANVLTF.

The J gene is TRBJ2-5, the V gene TRBV29-1; D uncertain. Germline CDR1 SQVTM, CDR2 ANQGSEA. The CDR3 is 10 amino acids. The ends were cut back, 7 bases at V and 6 bases at J, with 9 bases in the middle. DNA of the CDR3: TGCAGCGCCCAGACGCAGACCCAGTACTTC. Translating it yields CSAQTQTQYF.